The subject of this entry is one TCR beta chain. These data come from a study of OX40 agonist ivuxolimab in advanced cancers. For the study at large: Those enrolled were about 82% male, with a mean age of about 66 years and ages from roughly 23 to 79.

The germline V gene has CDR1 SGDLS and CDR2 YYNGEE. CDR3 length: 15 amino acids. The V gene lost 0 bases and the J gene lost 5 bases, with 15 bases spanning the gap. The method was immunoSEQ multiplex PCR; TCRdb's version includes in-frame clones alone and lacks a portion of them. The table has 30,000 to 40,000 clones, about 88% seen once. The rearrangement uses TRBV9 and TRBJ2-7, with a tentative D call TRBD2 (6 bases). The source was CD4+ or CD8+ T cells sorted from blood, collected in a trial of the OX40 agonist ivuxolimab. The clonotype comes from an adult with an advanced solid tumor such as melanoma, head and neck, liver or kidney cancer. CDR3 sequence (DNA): TGTGCCAGCAGCGTAGGGGGAGGACTTGGCGACGAGCAGTACTTC. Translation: CASSVGGGLGDEQYF.